Sequencing of this T cell receptor beta chain was carried out in a study of metastatic and nonmetastatic thyroid tumors. Across the study: Malignant thyroid and benign thyroid patients provided blood and tumor or nodule tissue whose repertoires were compared. Study-level points and caveats: Compared with benign nodules, malignant thyroid tumors were reported to have significantly higher TCR beta diversity in both blood and tumor.

Per the original methods: It was from CDR3 differences across clinicopathological groups that a distant-metastasis classifier for papillary thyroid cancer was built. With MiXCR, TCRdb called clones anew from the PCR reads. These V and J calls are TCRdb output, not the study's own analysis. The table records 35,000 to 40,000 clones, around 30% of them present only once. Of note for this clone: Antigen: not known.

Thyroid surgery had not been preceded by any treatment in any patient. V was cut by 7 bases and J by 0 bases, with 11 bases left in between. This CDR3 has 13 amino acids. Germline V CDR1 and CDR2: GTSNPN, SVGIG (reference sequence). The sequence came from a male donor with papillary thyroid cancer or a benign thyroid nodule (not recorded which). Some clones in this sample may be carry-over from other donors' samples. The sample taken for sequencing was blood. This sequence joins TRBV30 and TRBJ2-3; D call uncertain. The CDR3 is CASDGLSTDTQYF. The CDR3 nucleotides read TGTGCCTCCGACGGCCTAAGCACAGATACGCAGTATTTT.